This T cell receptor beta chain emerged from a study of T cells in Graves' hyperthyroidism and ophthalmopathy. V was pared by 2 bases and J by 5 bases, with 13 bases between. The CDR3 has 14 residues. Germline CDR1 reads LNHNV; CDR2 reads YYDKDF (reference sequence). RNA transcripts were the template for amplifying TCR beta CDR3 regions. HTBI primers were employed in a first-round RT-PCR of the TCR CDR3. TCRdb passed the multiplex PCR reads through MiXCR, listing each CDR3 protein once. The table has 300,000 to 450,000 distinct CDR3 sequences, roughly 17% seen once. Lactation, pregnancy, other autoimmune disease or uncontrolled infection led to exclusion of patients. Blood was obtained at the first hyperthyroidism diagnosis, which preceded any ophthalmopathy symptoms. PBMCs stemmed from about 9.7 ml fresh peripheral blood. The table lists this clonotype with many counts.

What was sequenced was blood. The V gene is TRBV15, the J gene TRBJ2-7; a possible D gene is TRBD2 (6 bases). This TCR was sampled from a woman in her twenties or thirties with Graves' hyperthyroidism that later progressed to Graves' ophthalmopathy. This chain's CDR3 is CATSRFLGGNEQYF. As DNA, the CDR3 is TGTGCCACCAGCAGATTCCTAGGCGGGAACGAGCAGTACTTC.